The 6 T cell receptor beta chains reported below all come from one sample, sequenced in a study of T-cell reconstitution after alpha-beta-depleted transplantation in children. It was with unique molecular identifiers that the TCRbeta library was prepared. From the PCR reads, TCRdb called clonotypes with MiXCR, one entry per CDR3 protein. Among about 420,000 distinct CDR3 sequences listed, 11% were seen once. Sequences were derived from PBMCs from the stem cell graft donor, sampled from the stem cell graft. These receptors all come from a human donor who donated a stem cell graft to a child with acute myeloid leukemia.

The J gene is TRBJ2-5, the V gene TRBV12-3 or TRBV12-4; D possibly corresponds to TRBD1 (6 bases). Trimming removed 5 bases at V and 2 bases at J, with 12 bases between. This CDR3 spans 14 amino acids. The CDR3 DNA is TGTGCCAGCAGTCAACAGGGTTCACAAGAGACCCAGTACTTC. Its translation: CASSQQGSQETQYF.

This clonotype showed up just a few times. The J gene is TRBJ2-3, the V gene TRBV5-4; TRBD2 matches 7 bases. CDR3 length: 15 residues. Looked up from germline, CDR1 is SGHNT and CDR2 is YYREEE (reference sequence). After removal of 0 bases from V and 0 bases from J, the junction contained 1 base not matched to a gene. CDR3 region: CASSLELASTDTQYF. The DNA of the CDR3 is TGTGCCAGCAGCTTGGAACTAGCGAGCACAGATACGCAGTATTTT. Using reference TRBV5-4 and TRBJ2-3 for the parts outside the CDR3, the full variable domain is ETGVTQSPTHLIKTRGQQVTLRCSSQSGHNTVSWYQQALGQGPQFIFQYYREEENGRGNFPPRFSGLQFPNYSSELNVNALELDDSALYLCASSLELASTDTQYFGPGTRLTVL.

The V gene is TRBV5-1, the J gene TRBJ2-5; D is uncertain. Germline CDR1 SGHRS, CDR2 YFSETQ. V gave up 7 bases and J gave up 1 base, with 8 bases separating them. CDR3 length: 12 residues. Here the CDR3 reads CASLGLQETQYF. As DNA, the CDR3 is TGCGCCAGCCTCGGGCTCCAAGAGACCCAGTACTTC.

The V and J genes are TRBV27 and TRBJ2-3, with D perhaps matching TRBD1 (5 bases). Trimming cost V 11 bases and J 1 base, with 16 bases left between them. The CDR3 spans 14 residues. CDR1 is MNHEY, CDR2 SMNVEV, per germline (reference sequence). The CDR3 spells CASRGGARTDTQYF. In DNA, the CDR3 is TGTGCCTCTAGGGGTGGGGCGCGCACAGATACGCAGTATTTT.

This clonotype was detected ten times or more. The V call is TRBV4-2, the J call TRBJ1-4; 8 bases are shared with TRBD1. Trimming took 0 bases from V and 5 from J; bases not matched to a gene: 8. Germline assignment: CDR1 LGHNA and CDR2 YNFKEQ. There are 17 residues in the CDR3. In DNA form, the CDR3 reads TGTGCCAGCAGCCAAGATCCGCCAGGGGGCCCAAATGAAAAACTGTTTTTT. This encodes CASSQDPPGGPNEKLFF.

This clonotype occurred a few times. The chain is built from TRBV7-6 and TRBJ2-7, with D tentatively TRBD2 (6 bases). The germline CDR1 and CDR2 sequences are SGHVS and FNYEAQ. The CDR3 consists of 15 residues. The V end lost 5 bases, the J end lost 5 bases, and 19 bases lay between the germline ends. CDR3 region: CASSGRDSPSHEQYF. The CDR3 DNA sequence: TGTGCCAGCAGCGGCCGGGACTCCCCAAGTCACGAGCAGTACTTC.